The TCR beta chain under discussion was sequenced for a study of cytomegalovirus exposure and HLA in healthy donors. J lost 4 bases, V lost 11 bases, and 4 bases had no gene match. The CDR3 covers 13 residues. Germline CDR1 is LNHDA and CDR2 is SQIVND (reference sequence). Data came from immunoSEQ multiplex PCR; TCRdb stores just in-frame clones and leaves some out. The repertoire holds 150,000 to 200,000 clones, roughly 90% seen once, with 10% in the top ten. Points from the study as a whole: According to the study, around 150 TCR beta chains were cytomegalovirus-associated.

Comment on this clone: Its antigen is still unknown.

The V call is TRBV19, the J call TRBJ2-6, with 8 nucleotides matching TRBD1. This clonotype was sampled from a woman younger than 35 in good health and CMV-seropositive. The sequenced material came from PBMCs. The CDR3: CASRGLGANVLTF. In DNA, the CDR3 is TGTGCCTCCAGGGGGCTAGGGGCCAACGTCCTGACTTTC.